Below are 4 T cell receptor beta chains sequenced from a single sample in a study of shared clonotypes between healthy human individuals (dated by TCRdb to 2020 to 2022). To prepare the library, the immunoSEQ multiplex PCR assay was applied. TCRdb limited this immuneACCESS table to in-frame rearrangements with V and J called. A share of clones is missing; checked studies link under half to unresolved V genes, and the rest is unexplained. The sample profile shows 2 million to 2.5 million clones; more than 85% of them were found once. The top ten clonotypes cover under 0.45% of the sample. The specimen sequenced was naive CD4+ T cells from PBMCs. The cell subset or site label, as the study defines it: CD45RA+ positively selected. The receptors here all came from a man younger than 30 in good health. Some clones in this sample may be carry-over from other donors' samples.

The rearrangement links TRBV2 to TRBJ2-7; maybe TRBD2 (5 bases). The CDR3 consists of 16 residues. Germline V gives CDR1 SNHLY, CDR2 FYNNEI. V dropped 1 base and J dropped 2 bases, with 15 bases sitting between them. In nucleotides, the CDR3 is TGTGCCAGCAGTGAAGTGGAGACTACGGCAACCTACGAGCAGTACTTC. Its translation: CASSEVETTATYEQYF.

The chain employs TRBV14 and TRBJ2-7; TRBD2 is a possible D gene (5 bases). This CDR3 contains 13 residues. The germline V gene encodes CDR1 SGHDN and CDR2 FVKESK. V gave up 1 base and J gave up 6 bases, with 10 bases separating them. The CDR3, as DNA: TGTGCCAGCAGCCAAGGGGAGCGTCGCGAGCAGTACTTC. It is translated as CASSQGERREQYF. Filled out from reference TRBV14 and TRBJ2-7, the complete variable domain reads EAGVTQFPSHSVIEKGQTVTLRCDPISGHDNLYWYRRVMGKEIKFLLHFVKESKQDESGMPNNRFLAERTGGTYSTLKVQPAELEDSGVYFCASSQGERREQYFGPGTRLTVT.

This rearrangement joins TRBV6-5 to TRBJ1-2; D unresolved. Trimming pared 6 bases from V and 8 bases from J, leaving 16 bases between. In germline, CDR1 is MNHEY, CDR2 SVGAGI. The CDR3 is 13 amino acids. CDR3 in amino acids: CASSRGITGGYTF. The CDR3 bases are TGTGCCAGCAGCCGTGGAATTACGGGGGGCTACACCTTC.

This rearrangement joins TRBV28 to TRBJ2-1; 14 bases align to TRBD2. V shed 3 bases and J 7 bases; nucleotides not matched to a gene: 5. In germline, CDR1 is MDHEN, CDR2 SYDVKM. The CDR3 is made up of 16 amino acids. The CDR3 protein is CASSFLRLAGGNEQFF. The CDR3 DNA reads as TGTGCCAGCAGTTTTCTGCGACTAGCGGGAGGGAATGAGCAGTTCTTC.